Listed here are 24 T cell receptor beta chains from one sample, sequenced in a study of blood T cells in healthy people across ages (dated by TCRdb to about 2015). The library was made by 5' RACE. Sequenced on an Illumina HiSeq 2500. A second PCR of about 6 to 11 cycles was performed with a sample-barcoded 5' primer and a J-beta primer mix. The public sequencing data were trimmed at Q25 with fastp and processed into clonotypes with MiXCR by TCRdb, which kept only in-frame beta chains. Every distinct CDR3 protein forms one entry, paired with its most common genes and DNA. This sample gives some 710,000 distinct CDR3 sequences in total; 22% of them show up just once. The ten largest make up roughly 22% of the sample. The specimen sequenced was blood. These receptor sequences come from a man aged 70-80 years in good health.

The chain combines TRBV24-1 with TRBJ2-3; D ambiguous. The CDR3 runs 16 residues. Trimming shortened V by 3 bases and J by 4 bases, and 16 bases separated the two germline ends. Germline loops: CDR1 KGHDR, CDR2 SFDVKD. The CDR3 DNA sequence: TGTGCCACCAGTGATCCAGGCCTCACCTCGGCAGATACGCAGTATTTT. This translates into CATSDPGLTSADTQYF.

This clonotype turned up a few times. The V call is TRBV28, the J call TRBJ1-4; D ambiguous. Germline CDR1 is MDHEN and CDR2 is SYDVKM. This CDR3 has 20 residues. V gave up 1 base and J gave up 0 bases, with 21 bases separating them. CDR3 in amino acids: CASSLSFGGGMPSTNEKLFF. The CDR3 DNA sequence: TGTGCCAGCAGTTTATCGTTTGGCGGCGGGATGCCTTCAACTAATGAAAAACTGTTTTTT. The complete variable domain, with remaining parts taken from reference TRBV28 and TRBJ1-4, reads DVKVTQSSRYLVKRTGEKVFLECVQDMDHENMFWYRQDPGLGLRLIYFSYDVKMKEKGDIPEGYSVSREKKERFSLILESASTNQTSMYLCASSLSFGGGMPSTNEKLFFGSGTQLSVL.

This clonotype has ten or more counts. The CDR3 reads CASSRNLQETQYF. The CDR3 DNA is TGTGCCAGCAGCCGAAACCTACAAGAGACCCAGTACTTC. The J gene is TRBJ2-5, the V gene TRBV7-2; D is ambiguous. Germline CDR1 reads SGHTA; CDR2 reads FQGNSA. The CDR3 has 13 amino acids. Trimming took off 5 bases at V and 2 bases at J, with 9 bases between the two ends.

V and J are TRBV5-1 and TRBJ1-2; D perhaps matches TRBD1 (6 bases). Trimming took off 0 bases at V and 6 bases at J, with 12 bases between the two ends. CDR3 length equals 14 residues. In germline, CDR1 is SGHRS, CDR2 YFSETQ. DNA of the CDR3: TGCGCCAGCAGCTTGGGGGGGACATCGAATGGCTACACCTTC. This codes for CASSLGGTSNGYTF.

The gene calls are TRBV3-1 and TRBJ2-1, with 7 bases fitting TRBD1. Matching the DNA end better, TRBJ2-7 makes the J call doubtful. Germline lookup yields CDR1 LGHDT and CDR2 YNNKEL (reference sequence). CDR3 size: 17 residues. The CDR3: CASSQINVGGSPYEQYF. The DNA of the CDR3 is TGTGCCAGCAGCCAAATCAACGTAGGGGGCAGCCCCTACGAGCAGTACTTC.

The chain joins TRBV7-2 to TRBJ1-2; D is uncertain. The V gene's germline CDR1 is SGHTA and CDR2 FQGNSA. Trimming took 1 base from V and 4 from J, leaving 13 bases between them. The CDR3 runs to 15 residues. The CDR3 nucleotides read TGTGCCAGCAGCTTAGTGGGCTCGCCCTCCTATGGCTACACCTTC. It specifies CASSLVGSPSYGYTF. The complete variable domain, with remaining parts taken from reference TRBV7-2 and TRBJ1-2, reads GAGVSQSPSNKVTEKGKDVELRCDPISGHTALYWYRQSLGQGLEFLIYFQGNSAPDKSGLPSDRFSAERTGGSVSTLTIQRTQQEDSAVYLCASSLVGSPSYGYTFGSGTRLTVV.

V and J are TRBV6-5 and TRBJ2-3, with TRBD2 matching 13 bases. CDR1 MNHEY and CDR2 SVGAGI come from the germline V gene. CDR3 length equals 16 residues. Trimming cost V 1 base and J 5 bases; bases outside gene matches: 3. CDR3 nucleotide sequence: TGTGCCAGCAGTTACTTCGGACTAGCGGGAGAAGATACGCAGTATTTT. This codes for CASSYFGLAGEDTQYF.

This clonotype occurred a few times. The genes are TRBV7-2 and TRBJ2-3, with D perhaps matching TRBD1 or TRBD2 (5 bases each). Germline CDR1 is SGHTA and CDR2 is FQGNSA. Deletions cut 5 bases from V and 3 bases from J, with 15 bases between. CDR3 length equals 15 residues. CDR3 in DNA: TGTGCCAGCAGCCCTACGGGACCAGTAACAGATACGCAGTATTTT. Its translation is CASSPTGPVTDTQYF.

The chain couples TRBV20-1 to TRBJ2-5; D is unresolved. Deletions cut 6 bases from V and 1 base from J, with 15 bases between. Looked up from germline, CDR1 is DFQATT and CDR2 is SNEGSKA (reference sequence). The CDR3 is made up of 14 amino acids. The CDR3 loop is CSARPPATQETQYF. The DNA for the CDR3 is TGCAGTGCCCGGCCCCCAGCGACCCAAGAGACCCAGTACTTC.

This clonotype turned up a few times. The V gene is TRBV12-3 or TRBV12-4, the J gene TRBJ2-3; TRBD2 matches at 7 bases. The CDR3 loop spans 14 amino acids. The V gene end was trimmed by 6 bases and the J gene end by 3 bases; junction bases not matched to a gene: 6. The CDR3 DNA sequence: TGTGCCAGCAGCTGGCGGGAGCTGACAGATACGCAGTATTTT. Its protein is CASSWRELTDTQYF.

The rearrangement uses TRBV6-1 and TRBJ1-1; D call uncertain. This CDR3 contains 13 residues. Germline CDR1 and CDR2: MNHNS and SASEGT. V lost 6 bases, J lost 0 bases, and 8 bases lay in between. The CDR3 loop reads CASSVKLNTEAFF. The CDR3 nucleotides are TGTGCCAGCAGCGTCAAATTGAACACTGAAGCTTTCTTT.

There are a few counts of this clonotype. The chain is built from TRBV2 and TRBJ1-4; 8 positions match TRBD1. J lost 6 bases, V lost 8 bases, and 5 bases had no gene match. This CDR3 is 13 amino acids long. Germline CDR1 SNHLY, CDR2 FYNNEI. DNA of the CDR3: TGTGCCAGCCGTCCGGACAGGGATGAAAAACTGTTTTTT. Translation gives CASRPDRDEKLFF.

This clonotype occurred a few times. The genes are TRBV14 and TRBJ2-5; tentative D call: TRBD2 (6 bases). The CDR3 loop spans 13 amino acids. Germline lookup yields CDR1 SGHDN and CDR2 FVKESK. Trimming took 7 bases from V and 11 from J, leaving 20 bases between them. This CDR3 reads CASNNGGPGEQYF. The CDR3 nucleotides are TGTGCCAGCAACAACGGAGGGCCGGGGGAGCAGTACTTC.

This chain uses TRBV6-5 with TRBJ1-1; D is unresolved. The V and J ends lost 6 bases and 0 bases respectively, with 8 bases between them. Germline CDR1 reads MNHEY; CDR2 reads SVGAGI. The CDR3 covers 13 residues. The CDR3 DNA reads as TGTGCCAGCAGACCTACTATGAACACTGAAGCTTTCTTT. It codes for CASRPTMNTEAFF.

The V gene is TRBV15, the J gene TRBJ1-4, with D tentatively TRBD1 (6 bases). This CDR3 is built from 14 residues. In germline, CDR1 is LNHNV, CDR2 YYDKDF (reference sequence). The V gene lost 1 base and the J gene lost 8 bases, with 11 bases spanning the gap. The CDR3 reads CATSRVRGTEKLFF. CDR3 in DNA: TGTGCCACCAGCAGAGTCAGGGGAACGGAAAAACTGTTTTTT. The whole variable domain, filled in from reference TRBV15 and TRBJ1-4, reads DAMVIQNPRYQVTQFGKPVTLSCSQTLNHNVMYWYQQKSSQAPKLLFHYYDKDFNNEADTPDNFQSRRPNTSFCFLDIRSPGLGDTAMYLCATSRVRGTEKLFFGSGTQLSVL.

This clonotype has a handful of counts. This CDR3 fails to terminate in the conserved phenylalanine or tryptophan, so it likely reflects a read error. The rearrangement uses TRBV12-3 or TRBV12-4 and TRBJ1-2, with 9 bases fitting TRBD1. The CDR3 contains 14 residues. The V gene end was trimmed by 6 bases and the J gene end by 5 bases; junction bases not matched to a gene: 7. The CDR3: CASSPGTGLYGYTL. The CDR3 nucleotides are TGTGCCAGCAGCCCCGGGACAGGGCTTTATGGCTACACCCTC.

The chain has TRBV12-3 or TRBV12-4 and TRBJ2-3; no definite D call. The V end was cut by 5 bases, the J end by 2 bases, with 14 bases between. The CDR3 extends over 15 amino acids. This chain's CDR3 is CASSPRVPSTDTQYF. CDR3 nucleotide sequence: TGTGCCAGCAGTCCCCGGGTTCCATCCACAGATACGCAGTATTTT.

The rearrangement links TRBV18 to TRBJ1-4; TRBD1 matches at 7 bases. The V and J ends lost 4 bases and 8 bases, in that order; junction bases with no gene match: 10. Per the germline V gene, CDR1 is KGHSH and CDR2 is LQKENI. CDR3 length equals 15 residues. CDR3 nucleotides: TGTGCCAGCTCACTCGCGACAGGGTCTGGCGAAAAACTGTTTTTT. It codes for CASSLATGSGEKLFF.

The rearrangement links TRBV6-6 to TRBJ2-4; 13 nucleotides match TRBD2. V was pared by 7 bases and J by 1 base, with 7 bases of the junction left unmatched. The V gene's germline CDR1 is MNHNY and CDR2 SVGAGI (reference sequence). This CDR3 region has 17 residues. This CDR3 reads CASMGTSGIRAKNIQYF. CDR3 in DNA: TGTGCCAGCATGGGGACTAGCGGGATAAGGGCCAAAAACATTCAGTACTTC.

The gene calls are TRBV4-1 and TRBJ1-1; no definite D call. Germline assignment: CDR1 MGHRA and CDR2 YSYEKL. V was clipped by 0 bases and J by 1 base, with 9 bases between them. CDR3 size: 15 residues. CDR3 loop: CASSQDVGWNTEAFF. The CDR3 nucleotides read TGCGCCAGCAGCCAAGATGTGGGCTGGAACACTGAAGCTTTCTTT.

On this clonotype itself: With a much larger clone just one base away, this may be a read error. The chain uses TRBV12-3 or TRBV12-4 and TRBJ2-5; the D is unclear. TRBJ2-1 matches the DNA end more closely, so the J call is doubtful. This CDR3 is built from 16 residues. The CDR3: CAGSHSTQITGNEQFF. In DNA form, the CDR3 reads TGTGCCGGCAGTCATTCCACCCAAATCACGGGCAATGAGCAGTTCTTC.

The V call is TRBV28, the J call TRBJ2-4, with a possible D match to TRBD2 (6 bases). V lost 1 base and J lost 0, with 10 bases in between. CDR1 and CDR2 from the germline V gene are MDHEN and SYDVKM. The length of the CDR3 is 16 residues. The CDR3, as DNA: TGTGCCAGCAGTTTATCGGAGGGTCAAGCCAAAAACATTCAGTACTTC. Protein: CASSLSEGQAKNIQYF.

CDR3 DNA: TGTGCCAGCAGCCAAAACAGATATGGCTACACCTTC. Translation: CASSQNRYGYTF. The gene calls are TRBV3-1 and TRBJ1-2; the D is unclear. CDR1 and CDR2 from the germline V gene are LGHDT and YNNKEL (reference sequence). V was clipped by 2 bases and J by 5 bases, with 6 bases between them. The CDR3 has 12 amino acids. The whole variable domain, filled in from reference TRBV3-1 and TRBJ1-2, reads DTAVSQTPKYLVTQMGNDKSIKCEQNLGHDTMYWYKQDSKKFLKIMFSYNNKELIINETVPNRFSPKSPDKAHLNLHINSLELGDSAVYFCASSQNRYGYTFGSGTRLTVV.

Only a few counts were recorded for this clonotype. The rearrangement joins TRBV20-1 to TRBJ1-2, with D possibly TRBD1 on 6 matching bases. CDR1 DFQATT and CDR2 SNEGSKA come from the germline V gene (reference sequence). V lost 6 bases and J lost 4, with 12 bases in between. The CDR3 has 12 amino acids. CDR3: CSAKDRPYGYTF. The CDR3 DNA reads TGCAGTGCAAAAGACAGGCCCTATGGCTACACCTTC.